Below are 32 T cell receptor beta chains sequenced from a single sample in a study of cytomegalovirus exposure and HLA in healthy donors. The study ran its PCR with 60 Vbeta and 13 Jbeta primers. The repertoire was sequenced with immunoSEQ multiplex PCR; TCRdb's copy has only in-frame clones and lacks some. The table lists fewer than 100,000 clones, around 77% of them singletons. Sequenced: PBMCs. These TCRs come from a man aged 35-49 years in good health and CMV-seronegative.

The CDR3 DNA follows: TGCAGCGTTGAGGGGGACAGGGCAGGAGAGACCCAGTACTTC. Translating gives CSVEGDRAGETQYF. The chain recombines TRBV29-1 with TRBJ2-5; 9 nucleotides match TRBD1. After removal of 3 bases from V and 4 bases from J, the junction contained 6 bases not matched to a gene. Germline lookup yields CDR1 SQVTM and CDR2 ANQGSEA. The CDR3 has 14 residues.

The chain couples TRBV27 to TRBJ1-2; tentatively, D is TRBD1 (6 bases). V lost 6 bases and J lost 4, with 12 bases in between. This CDR3 has 13 residues. The germline CDR1 and CDR2 sequences are MNHEY and SMNVEV (reference sequence). The CDR3 spells CASRATGTYGYTF. The DNA of the CDR3 is TGTGCCAGCAGAGCAACAGGGACCTATGGCTACACCTTC.

This sequence joins TRBV19 and TRBJ2-1, with 7 bases fitting TRBD2. This CDR3 has 16 residues. Germline-derived CDR1 and CDR2 are LNHDA and SQIVND (reference sequence). Trimming took 8 bases from V and 0 from J; bases not matched to a gene: 10. CDR3 DNA: TGTGCCAGTGTGGTTAAAGGCGGGAGCTCCTACAATGAGCAGTTCTTC. Its protein product is CASVVKGGSSYNEQFF. The complete variable domain, with remaining parts taken from reference TRBV19 and TRBJ2-1, reads DGGITQSPKYLFRKEGQNVTLSCEQNLNHDAMYWYRQDPGQGLRLIYYSQIVNDFQKGDIAEGYSVSREKKESFPLTVTSAQKNPTAFYLCASVVKGGSSYNEQFFGPGTRLTVL.

The CDR3 sequence is CASSPQGSGNTIYF. In nucleotides, the CDR3 is TGTGCCAGCAGCCCACAGGGCTCCGGAAACACCATATATTTT. The gene calls are TRBV7-3 and TRBJ1-3, with D possibly being TRBD1 (6 bases). The germline CDR1 and CDR2 sequences are SGHTA and FQGTGA. The V end was cut by 5 bases, the J end by 4 bases, with 12 bases between. CDR3 length: 14 residues.

The genes are TRBV9 and TRBJ2-7; D gene ambiguous. Trimming removed 2 bases from V and 2 bases from J, with 17 bases in between. Germline V gene lookup returns CDR1 SGDLS and CDR2 YYNGEE. The CDR3 extends over 16 amino acids. The CDR3 loop reads CASSVSYERSTYEQYF. CDR3 nucleotide sequence: TGTGCCAGCAGCGTTTCTTATGAGAGATCAACCTACGAGCAGTACTTC.

With regard to this clone: Other nucleotide sequences in the sample specify the same CDR3. V is TRBV5-4 and J is TRBJ1-1; 8 bases are shared with TRBD1. V gave up 3 bases and J gave up 5 bases; unmatched junction bases: 6. This CDR3 has 14 amino acids. In germline, CDR1 is SGHNT, CDR2 YYREEE (reference sequence). The CDR3 loop is CASSSGQGRTEAFF. The CDR3 DNA reads TGTGCCAGCAGCTCTGGACAGGGAAGGACTGAAGCTTTCTTT. The variable domain in full, with the rest retrieved from reference TRBV5-4 and TRBJ1-1, is ETGVTQSPTHLIKTRGQQVTLRCSSQSGHNTVSWYQQALGQGPQFIFQYYREEENGRGNFPPRFSGLQFPNYSSELNVNALELDDSALYLCASSSGQGRTEAFFGQGTRLTVV.

This sequence joins TRBV7-2 and TRBJ1-2, with TRBD1 identical over 9 bases. Germline lookup yields CDR1 SGHTA and CDR2 FQGNSA. This CDR3 contains 13 residues. V was clipped by 9 bases and J by 4 bases; unmatched bases: 6. The CDR3 region is CARASGQGYGYTF. CDR3 coding DNA: TGTGCCAGAGCCTCGGGACAGGGCTATGGCTACACCTTC.

The chain couples TRBV7-2 to TRBJ1-5; D perhaps matches TRBD1 (6 bases). This CDR3 spans 13 amino acids. V gave up 5 bases and J gave up 1 base, with 6 bases separating them. Per the germline V gene, CDR1 is SGHTA and CDR2 is FQGNSA. This CDR3 is CASSGQSNQPQHF. The CDR3 bases are TGTGCCAGCAGCGGACAGAGCAATCAGCCCCAGCATTTT.

This clone came up once. The CDR3 nucleotides are TGTGCCAGCAGTGAAGTCAGCCCGGGGGAGCAGTACTTC. Translation: CASSEVSPGEQYF. The chain carries TRBV2 and TRBJ2-7, with D possibly TRBD2 on 5 matching bases. CDR1 and CDR2 from the germline V gene are SNHLY and FYNNEI. The V end lost 1 base, the J end lost 7 bases, and 11 bases lay between the germline ends. The length of the CDR3 is 13 residues.

The chain employs TRBV2 and TRBJ2-3; 10 bases align to TRBD2. This CDR3 is built from 14 residues. Trimming took 8 bases from V and 5 from J; bases not matched to a gene: 7. Germline loops: CDR1 SNHLY, CDR2 FYNNEI. CDR3 sequence reads: CASRTSGAVDTQYF. The CDR3 nucleotides read TGTGCCAGCCGGACTAGCGGAGCCGTAGATACGCAGTATTTT.

J is TRBJ1-6 and V is TRBV5-8, with D unresolved. CDR3 length equals 15 residues. Germline V gene data show CDR1 as SGHTS and CDR2 as YDEGEE. Trimming shortened V by 6 bases and J by 0 bases, and 10 bases separated the two germline ends. Here the CDR3 reads CASMQASSYNSPLHF. In DNA, the CDR3 is TGTGCCAGCATGCAAGCGAGCTCCTATAATTCACCCCTCCACTTT.

This sequence joins TRBV2 and TRBJ2-2; possibly TRBD2 for D (6 bases). The germline gives CDR1 SNHLY, CDR2 FYNNEI. V was shortened by 1 base and J by 7 bases, with 13 bases between the two germline ends. The length of the CDR3 is 15 residues. The CDR3 DNA reads TGTGCCAGCAGTGAAGTTGGAGGGGAAATCGGGGAGCTGTTTTTT. This codes for CASSEVGGEIGELFF.

The chain links TRBV5-6 to TRBJ2-5; 8 positions match TRBD1. The CDR3 is 17 amino acids. Germline-derived CDR1 and CDR2 are SGHDT and YYEEEE. With 4 bases clipped from V and 3 bases from J, the junction kept 14 bases outside the gene matches. CDR3 in amino acids: CASSVLGPGTGKETQYF. The CDR3 nucleotides are TGTGCCAGCAGCGTCTTAGGTCCCGGGACAGGAAAAGAGACCCAGTACTTC.

This chain uses TRBV5-6 with TRBJ2-1, with 9 positions matching TRBD1. Trimming took 0 bases from V and 4 from J; bases not matched to a gene: 2. Germline V gene data show CDR1 as SGHDT and CDR2 as YYEEEE. The CDR3 is made up of 15 amino acids. The CDR3 here is CASSLEGQGYNEQFF. The CDR3, as DNA: TGTGCCAGCAGCTTGGAGGGACAGGGTTACAATGAGCAGTTCTTC.

This clone came up a few times. V is TRBV6-4 and J is TRBJ2-1, with 12 bases identical to TRBD2. J was trimmed by 7 bases and V by 0 bases; bases with no gene match: 1. Germline V CDR1 and CDR2: MRHNA, SNTAGT. CDR3 length: 15 residues. The CDR3 nucleotides read TGTGCCAGCAGTGACTCACTAGCGGGAGGTAATGAGCAGTTCTTC. This translates into CASSDSLAGGNEQFF.

This chain links TRBV7-9 with TRBJ2-6, with 10 bases matching TRBD1. The CDR3 extends over 17 amino acids. Trimming at V came to 5 bases and at J to 0 bases, leaving 4 bases not matched to a gene. Germline V gene lookup returns CDR1 SEHNR and CDR2 FQNEAQ (reference sequence). The CDR3 here is CASSAGQGISGANVLTF. The CDR3 coding sequence is TGTGCCAGCAGCGCGGGACAGGGGATCTCTGGGGCCAACGTCCTGACTTTC.

CDR3 amino acids: CASSLLNSGRTGELFF. The DNA of the CDR3 is TGTGCCAGCTCACTCCTGAATAGCGGGAGAACCGGGGAGCTGTTTTTT. The chain recombines TRBV18 with TRBJ2-2; 9 bases align to TRBD2. The length of the CDR3 is 16 residues. Germline CDR1 and CDR2: KGHSH and LQKENI. With 4 bases clipped from V and 5 bases from J, the junction kept 8 bases outside the gene matches.

The chain couples TRBV7-2 to TRBJ1-2, with a tentative D call TRBD1 (5 bases). From germline, CDR1 is SGHTA and CDR2 FQGNSA. This CDR3 is built from 15 residues. V lost 1 base and J lost 4, with 13 bases in between. CDR3 coding DNA: TGTGCCAGCAGCTTAGTAGGAGGGGTAACCTATGGCTACACCTTC. This encodes CASSLVGGVTYGYTF.

V and J are TRBV11-2 and TRBJ2-5; tentatively, D is TRBD1 (6 bases). V was trimmed by 5 bases and J by 0 bases, leaving 10 bases between them. This CDR3 is built from 14 residues. Germline values: CDR1 SGHAT, CDR2 FQNNGV. As DNA, the CDR3 is TGTGCCAGCAGCACCGGACAGTACCAAGAGACCCAGTACTTC. Translated, it gives CASSTGQYQETQYF.

The chain has TRBV6-1 and TRBJ1-6, with D possibly TRBD1 on 5 matching bases. From germline, CDR1 is MNHNS and CDR2 SASEGT. The CDR3 runs 16 residues. V shed 0 bases and J shed 6 bases, with 12 bases lying between them. For the CDR3, the DNA is TGTGCCAGCAGTGAAGCGGAGGGGCTCCCTAATTCACCCCTCCACTTT. Its protein is CASSEAEGLPNSPLHF.

This chain connects TRBV5-6 to TRBJ2-5, with a tentative D call TRBD1 (5 bases). The J call may be wrong; the DNA end is better matched by TRBJ2-7. CDR3 length: 16 residues. Germline values: CDR1 SGHDT, CDR2 YYEEEE. In DNA, the CDR3 is TGTGCCAGCAGCTTGGCCCCCACAGGCGCCTCCTACGAGCAGTACTTC. Amino acid sequence: CASSLAPTGASYEQYF.

This clone was observed a few times. The V call is TRBV9, the J call TRBJ1-6, with a tentative D call TRBD1 (5 bases). The CDR3 runs to 16 residues. Trimming stripped 1 base from V and 7 bases from J, with 15 bases between. Germline loops: CDR1 SGDLS, CDR2 YYNGEE. In DNA, the CDR3 is TGTGCCAGCAGCGTATCCCCACAGGTTGTAAATTCACCCCTCCACTTT. It specifies CASSVSPQVVNSPLHF. Full variable domain (missing parts from reference TRBV9 and TRBJ1-6): DSGVTQTPKHLITATGQRVTLRCSPRSGDLSVYWYQQSLDQGLQFLIQYYNGEERAKGNILERFSAQQFPDLHSELNLSSLELGDSALYFCASSVSPQVVNSPLHFGNGTRLTVT.

This clone was counted only a few times. J is TRBJ2-2 and V is TRBV10-3; 12 bases agree with TRBD2. From germline, CDR1 is ENHRY and CDR2 SYGVKD. The V and J ends lost 5 bases and 0 bases, in that order; junction bases with no gene match: 4. The CDR3 loop spans 17 amino acids. CDR3 sequence: CAISFLAGGPNTGELFF. As DNA, the CDR3 is TGTGCCATCAGTTTTCTAGCGGGGGGGCCGAACACCGGGGAGCTGTTTTTT.

This clone was observed a handful of times. The J gene is TRBJ2-3, the V gene TRBV4-1, with 8 bases lining up with TRBD2. V was pared by 4 bases and J by 3 bases, with 6 bases of the junction left unmatched. CDR1 and CDR2 from the germline V gene are MGHRA and YSYEKL. This CDR3 is built from 15 residues. The CDR3 DNA is TGCGCCAGCAGCCCATGGGGCGGGAGGACAGATACGCAGTATTTT. This sequence encodes CASSPWGGRTDTQYF.

This chain joins TRBV5-1 and TRBJ1-2, with no clear D. The CDR3 loop spans 12 amino acids. Germline CDR1 SGHRS, CDR2 YFSETQ. The germline V and J ends were trimmed by 4 bases and 1 base, with 5 bases remaining between them. CDR3 coding DNA: TGCGCCAGCAGCCCAGATAACTATGGCTACACCTTC. Translated, it gives CASSPDNYGYTF.

The chain is built from TRBV27 and TRBJ2-1; 10 bases are a match to TRBD2. Looked up from germline, CDR1 is MNHEY and CDR2 is SMNVEV (reference sequence). Losses at the gene ends were 8 bases for V and 7 bases for J; bases not matched to a gene: 8. The CDR3 runs to 14 residues. Here the CDR3 DNA reads TGTGCCAGCCGCCTCGGACTAGCGGTGAATGAGCAGTTCTTC. Translation: CASRLGLAVNEQFF.

V and J are TRBV4-2 and TRBJ2-1, with 9 nucleotides matching TRBD2. Germline V gene sequence: CDR1 LGHNA, CDR2 YNFKEQ. J lost 5 bases, V lost 6 bases, and 14 bases had no gene match. This CDR3 has 17 residues. The CDR3: CASSPFGGAGGNNEQFF. The CDR3 DNA is TGTGCCAGCAGTCCCTTCGGGGGAGCGGGGGGCAACAATGAGCAGTTCTTC.

This chain uses TRBV11-2 with TRBJ2-5; D is unclear. Germline assignment: CDR1 SGHAT and CDR2 FQNNGV. The germline V and J ends were trimmed by 1 base and 7 bases, with 13 bases remaining between them. CDR3 length: 14 residues. The CDR3 sequence: CASSLVVDSGTQYF. CDR3 nucleotide sequence: TGTGCCAGCAGCTTAGTTGTTGACTCCGGGACCCAGTACTTC.

This clone has a single count. The chain uses TRBV5-1 and TRBJ1-3; unclear D gene. Germline CDR1 reads SGHRS; CDR2 reads YFSETQ. The CDR3 runs 15 residues. Deletions cut 0 bases from V and 0 bases from J, with 7 bases between. CDR3 sequence (DNA): TGCGCCAGCAGCTTGGACGGTAACTCTGGAAACACCATATATTTT. Encoded protein: CASSLDGNSGNTIYF.

CDR3 amino acids: CASSLGGAGAYEQYF. The CDR3 region has the DNA TGTGCCAGCAGCTTGGGTGGCGCAGGGGCCTACGAGCAGTACTTC. V usage is TRBV5-4 and J usage is TRBJ2-5, with D possibly being TRBD1 (6 bases). The J call may be wrong; the DNA end is better matched by TRBJ2-7. The CDR3 has 15 residues. Germline CDR1 reads SGHNT; CDR2 reads YYREEE (reference sequence).

The V and J genes are TRBV27 and TRBJ1-5, with D perhaps TRBD1 (6 bases). Trimming pared 3 bases from V and 2 bases from J, leaving 8 bases between. The CDR3 has 14 amino acids. Germline-derived CDR1 and CDR2 are MNHEY and SMNVEV (reference sequence). The CDR3 loop reads CASSFRQGNQPQHF. CDR3 nucleotide sequence: TGTGCCAGCAGTTTTCGACAGGGCAATCAGCCCCAGCATTTT.

The V call is TRBV19, the J call TRBJ1-2; 9 nucleotides align to TRBD1. The CDR3 spans 15 residues. V gave up 4 bases and J gave up 5 bases; unmatched junction bases: 8. Germline V gene data show CDR1 as LNHDA and CDR2 as SQIVND (reference sequence). CDR3 in amino acids: CASSTSFGQGYGYTF. The CDR3 DNA follows: TGTGCCAGTAGTACCTCTTTCGGACAGGGGTATGGCTACACCTTC.